These 8 T cell receptor beta chains were all obtained from the same sample, sequenced in a study of T cells in localized non-small cell lung cancer. Produced via immunoSEQ multiplex PCR; TCRdb's table is partial and in-frame only. The sample consists of fewer than 90,000 clones, around 80% of them appearing once. The sample was PBMCs, taken before any cancer treatment. Source of these receptors: a man aged 40 to 70 with stage II squamous cell lung carcinoma.

J is TRBJ2-5 and V is TRBV5-1; 7 bases are shared with TRBD2. V shed 6 bases and J 4 bases; nucleotides not matched to a gene: 9. The CDR3 consists of 14 residues. Germline lookup yields CDR1 SGHRS and CDR2 YFSETQ. DNA of the CDR3: TGCGCCAGCAAGCTTGGATCGGGAGGAGAGACCCAGTACTTC. Amino acid sequence: CASKLGSGGETQYF.

This sequence joins TRBV6-5 and TRBJ1-1; tentatively, D is TRBD1 (6 bases). The germline V gene has CDR1 MNHEY and CDR2 SVGAGI. Trimming removed 4 bases from V and 1 base from J, with 7 bases in between. The CDR3 consists of 13 residues. The CDR3 spells CASSLTGNTEAFF. In DNA, the CDR3 is TGTGCCAGCAGTTTGACAGGGAACACTGAAGCTTTCTTT.

This chain joins TRBV7-9 and TRBJ2-3; 12 bases are shared with TRBD2. The J segment lost 0 bases and the V segment lost 1 base, leaving 5 bases of the junction unmatched. The CDR3 is 18 amino acids. Germline CDR1 is SEHNR and CDR2 is FQNEAQ (reference sequence). CDR3 DNA: TGTGCCAGCAGCTTAGGACTAGCGGGAGTATCTAGCACAGATACGCAGTATTTT. Protein: CASSLGLAGVSSTDTQYF.

The chain uses TRBV29-1 and TRBJ2-5; the D is unclear. CDR1 and CDR2 (germline): SQVTM, ANQGSEA. CDR3 size: 12 residues. Trimming pared 3 bases from V and 4 bases from J, leaving 9 bases between. CDR3 in DNA: TGCAGCGTTGAGAGACTGGGAGAGACCCAGTACTTC. This translates into CSVERLGETQYF.

The V call is TRBV19, the J call TRBJ2-7; 7 positions match TRBD1. CDR1 is LNHDA, CDR2 SQIVND, per germline (reference sequence). Trimming took 4 bases from V and 2 from J; bases not matched to a gene: 5. The CDR3 has 14 amino acids. The chain's CDR3 is CASSTGQRTYEQYF. The CDR3 DNA reads TGTGCCAGTAGTACGGGACAGCGGACCTACGAGCAGTACTTC.

A word on this clone: Its ends do not fully match the called genes, so a read error is possible. The J gene is TRBJ2-5, the V gene TRBV7-7; either TRBD1 or TRBD2 may supply D (5 bases each). The CDR3 runs to 14 residues. Germline V gene sequence: CDR1 SSHAT, CDR2 FNYEAQ (reference sequence). The CDR3 DNA is TGTGCTAGCAGCTTCGGTGGGGGTCAAGGGACCCAGTACTTC. This gives the protein CASSFGGGQGTQYF. The variable domain in full, completed from reference TRBV7-7 and TRBJ2-5, reads GAGVSQSPRYKVTKRGQDVTLRCDPISSHATLYWYQQALGQGPEFLTYFNYEAQPDKSGLPSDRFSAERPEGSISTLTIQRTEQRDSAMYRCASSFGGGQGTQYFGPGTRLLVL.

The chain recombines TRBV6-4 with TRBJ1-1; the D gene is possibly TRBD1 (6 bases). Trimming removed 6 bases at V and 0 bases at J, with 8 bases between. Germline-derived CDR1 and CDR2 are MRHNA and SNTAGT. The CDR3 spans 13 residues. The CDR3 sequence: CASSPGVNTEAFF. The CDR3 DNA follows: TGTGCCAGCAGCCCAGGGGTGAACACTGAAGCTTTCTTT.

This clone came up once. V usage is TRBV4-3 and J usage is TRBJ1-2, with 10 bases lining up with TRBD1. CDR3 size: 16 residues. Germline V gene lookup returns CDR1 LGHNA and CDR2 YSLEER. V was pared by 0 bases and J by 4 bases, with 5 bases of the junction left unmatched. CDR3 bases: TGCGCCAGCAGCCAAGATCCGACAGGGGGCAGCTATGGCTACACCTTC. Translated: CASSQDPTGGSYGYTF.